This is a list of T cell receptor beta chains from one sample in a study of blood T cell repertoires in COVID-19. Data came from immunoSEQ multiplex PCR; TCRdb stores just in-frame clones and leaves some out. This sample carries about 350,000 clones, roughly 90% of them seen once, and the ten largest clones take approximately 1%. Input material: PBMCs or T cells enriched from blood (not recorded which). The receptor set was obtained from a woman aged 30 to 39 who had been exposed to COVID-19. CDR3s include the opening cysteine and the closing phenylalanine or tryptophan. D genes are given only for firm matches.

CDR3: CASSLKDRVNTEAFF
V: TRBV28
J: TRBJ1-1
D: TRBD1

CDR3: CASTEDRNTEAFF
V: TRBV2
J: TRBJ1-1
D: -

CDR3: CASSLAQTGTEAFF
V: TRBV7-9
J: TRBJ1-1
D: -

CDR3: CASSIRESGYTF
V: TRBV12-3/TRBV12-4
J: TRBJ1-2
D: -

CDR3: CASSLGGSEAYEQYF
V: TRBV5-4
J: TRBJ2-7
D: TRBD2

CDR3: CASSLVASGQNIQYF
V: TRBV5-4
J: TRBJ2-4
D: -

CDR3: CASSSEGEAFF
V: TRBV6-5
J: TRBJ1-1
D: -

CDR3: CASRTPGGRVVNTEAFF
V: TRBV28
J: TRBJ1-1
D: -

CDR3: CASSLEFQPQHF
V: TRBV28
J: TRBJ1-5
D: -

CDR3: CASSFPGTGVQPQHF
V: TRBV7-2
J: TRBJ1-5
D: TRBD1

CDR3: CASSMTKYLPDTQYF
V: TRBV6-5
J: TRBJ2-3
D: -

CDR3: CASSGLAGEQYF
V: TRBV13
J: TRBJ2-7
D: TRBD2

CDR3: CASSALDGNTGELFF
V: TRBV2
J: TRBJ2-2
D: -

CDR3: CASSLLSPQGAREKLFF
V: TRBV27
J: TRBJ1-4
D: TRBD1

CDR3: CASTEAFGLMNTEAFF
V: TRBV5-1
J: TRBJ1-1
D: -

CDR3: CASSVTGGLAKNIQYF
V: TRBV9
J: TRBJ2-4
D: TRBD1

CDR3: CASSPGQGAGTGELFF
V: TRBV19
J: TRBJ2-2
D: TRBD1

CDR3: CASSTSGRSYEQYF
V: TRBV19
J: TRBJ2-7
D: TRBD2

CDR3: CASTPVRGVGTEAFF
V: TRBV2
J: TRBJ1-1
D: TRBD1

CDR3: CAWSVLGAGETQYF
V: TRBV30
J: TRBJ2-5
D: -

CDR3: CSVAKGQGNTIYF
V: TRBV29-1
J: TRBJ1-3
D: TRBD1

CDR3: CASSCWEMDTEAFF
V: TRBV5-6
J: TRBJ1-1
D: -

CDR3: CASSLLVRGTEAFF
V: TRBV28
J: TRBJ1-1
D: -

CDR3: CASSIGWQGRVWSNQPQHF
V: TRBV19
J: TRBJ1-5
D: -

CDR3: CASRFSYEQYF
V: TRBV28
J: TRBJ2-7
D: -

CDR3: CASSEHPGTGGSYEQYF
V: TRBV9
J: TRBJ2-7
D: TRBD1

CDR3: CASSPQAGVNTGELFF
V: TRBV18
J: TRBJ2-2
D: -

CDR3: CASSATGYTEAFF
V: TRBV18
J: TRBJ1-1
D: -

CDR3: CAFGGTGELFF
V: TRBV12-3/TRBV12-4
J: TRBJ2-2
D: -

CDR3: CSVEGGTHANTGELFF
V: TRBV29-1
J: TRBJ2-2
D: -

CDR3: CASSSSGYEQYF
V: TRBV27
J: TRBJ2-7
D: -

CDR3: CASSSLNQPQHF
V: TRBV28
J: TRBJ1-5
D: -

CDR3: CASSFGGAANYGYTF
V: TRBV11-2
J: TRBJ1-2
D: -

CDR3: CASRGQFMNTEAFF
V: TRBV2
J: TRBJ1-1
D: TRBD1

CDR3: CASSLSGYEQYF
V: TRBV7-9
J: TRBJ2-7
D: -

CDR3: CASRKGGTSGRDEQYF
V: TRBV7-2
J: TRBJ2-7
D: TRBD2

CDR3: CASSPGQVSNQPQHF
V: TRBV11-2
J: TRBJ1-5
D: TRBD1

CDR3: CASSLSEGNTIYF
V: TRBV11-1
J: TRBJ1-3
D: -

CDR3: CASSPSQGVDTEAFF
V: TRBV18
J: TRBJ1-1
D: TRBD1

CDR3: CAWSPGQGNQPQHF
V: TRBV30
J: TRBJ1-5
D: TRBD1

CDR3: CASSLIDSQNEQFF
V: TRBV4-1
J: TRBJ2-1
D: -

CDR3: CASSIGGTGRNYGYTF
V: TRBV19
J: TRBJ1-2
D: TRBD1

CDR3: CASREREVSYEQYF
V: TRBV2
J: TRBJ2-7
D: TRBD2

CDR3: CASSTLDRGPANYVYTF
V: TRBV19
J: TRBJ1-2
D: TRBD1

CDR3: CASSAGTGHSYYGYTF
V: TRBV9
J: TRBJ1-2
D: TRBD1

CDR3: CASSHPTRLRLAADTQYF
V: TRBV14
J: TRBJ2-3
D: -

CDR3: CATRTGLAKNIQYF
V: TRBV2
J: TRBJ2-4
D: TRBD1

CDR3: CASSFLGLGAGELFF
V: TRBV28
J: TRBJ2-2
D: TRBD2

CDR3: CASSHDDEAPDNSPLHF
V: TRBV14
J: TRBJ1-6
D: -

CDR3: CASSPRDMYGYTF
V: TRBV11-1
J: TRBJ1-2
D: -

CDR3: CASSQGQGNTIYF
V: TRBV19
J: TRBJ1-3
D: -

CDR3: CASSSRQGRNNEQFF
V: TRBV10-1
J: TRBJ2-1
D: TRBD1

CDR3: CASSLWTGYEQYF
V: TRBV7-8
J: TRBJ2-7
D: TRBD1

CDR3: CASSLAGGLYNEQFF
V: TRBV18
J: TRBJ2-1
D: TRBD2